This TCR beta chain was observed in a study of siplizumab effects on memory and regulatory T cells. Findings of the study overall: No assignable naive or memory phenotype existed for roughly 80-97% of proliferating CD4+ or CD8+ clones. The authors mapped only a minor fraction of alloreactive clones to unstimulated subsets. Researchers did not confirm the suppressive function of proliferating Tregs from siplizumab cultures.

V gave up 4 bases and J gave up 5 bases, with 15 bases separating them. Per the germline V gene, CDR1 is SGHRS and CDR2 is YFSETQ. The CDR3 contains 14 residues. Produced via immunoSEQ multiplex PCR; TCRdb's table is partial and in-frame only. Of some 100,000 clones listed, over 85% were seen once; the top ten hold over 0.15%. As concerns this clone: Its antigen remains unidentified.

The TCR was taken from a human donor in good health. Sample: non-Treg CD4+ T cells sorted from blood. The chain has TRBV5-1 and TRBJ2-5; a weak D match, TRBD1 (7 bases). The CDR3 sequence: CASSLRAGGETQYF. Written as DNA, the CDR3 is TGCGCCAGCAGCCTAAGGGCAGGGGGGGAGACCCAGTACTTC.